This TCR beta chain was profiled in a study of CD8 T cells in ankylosing spondylitis. Whole-study findings and limits: Clones tied to disease were said to be significantly enriched in matched ankylosing spondylitis synovial fluid. A motif in TCR beta, a set of 8 or 9 highly homologous variants, appeared characteristic of ankylosing spondylitis blood.

From germline, CDR1 is MNHNY and CDR2 SVGAGI (reference sequence). V gave up 2 bases and J gave up 2 bases, with 7 bases separating them. The length of the CDR3 is 13 residues. This clonotype was counted only a few times. The antigen remains undetermined. As the method for making TCR beta libraries, quantitative 5'-RACE with molecular barcodes was used. MiXCR, run by TCRdb on the 5' RACE reads, gives a single entry per CDR3 protein. The sample holds approximately 440,000 distinct CDR3 sequences, 17% seen once. The chain joins TRBV6-6 to TRBJ2-7; D gene uncertain. The receptor comes from a male donor with ankylosing spondylitis. The sequenced sample consisted of blood, either unsorted or a sorted T cell fraction (not recorded which). CDR3 amino acids: CASSYVAAYEQYF. The CDR3 nucleotides are TGTGCCAGCAGTTACGTCGCAGCCTACGAGCAGTACTTC.